The 27 T cell receptor beta chains reported below all come from one sample, sequenced in a study of T cell responses to AZD1222 COVID-19 vaccine. The method was immunoSEQ multiplex PCR; TCRdb's version includes in-frame clones alone and lacks a portion of them. The sample carries fewer than 130,000 clones, 92% recorded once. Sample: peripheral blood, taken on day 0 of AZD1222 vaccination. All receptors derive from an adult in good health.

J is TRBJ1-6 and V is TRBV28; D gene unclear. With 4 bases removed from V and 8 bases from J, the gap between germline ends came to 12 bases. This CDR3 spans 14 amino acids. Germline CDR1 MDHEN, CDR2 SYDVKM. Here the CDR3 DNA reads TGTGCCAGCAGTTCCGGGTTCAAGGATTCACCCCTCCACTTT. This translates into CASSSGFKDSPLHF.

The chain recombines TRBV9 with TRBJ1-1, with a tentative D call TRBD1 (5 bases). Germline V lookup: CDR1 SGDLS, CDR2 YYNGEE. The CDR3 totals 17 residues. V was pared by 4 bases and J by 0 bases, with 19 bases between. CDR3 in DNA: TGTGCCAGCAGCCCCCATCGGGACGGCATGATGAACACTGAAGCTTTCTTT. Translated: CASSPHRDGMMNTEAFF.

The chain uses TRBV28 and TRBJ1-4; D remains ambiguous. CDR1 and CDR2 from the germline V gene are MDHEN and SYDVKM. The CDR3 has 15 residues. Trimming took off 3 bases at V and 2 bases at J, with 10 bases between the two ends. The CDR3 reads CASSLPGSTNEKLFF. CDR3 bases: TGTGCCAGCAGTTTGCCGGGTTCGACTAATGAAAAACTGTTTTTT.

This rearrangement joins TRBV5-1 to TRBJ1-1, with D perhaps matching TRBD1 (5 bases). The V end lost 3 bases, the J end lost 0 bases, and 12 bases lay between the germline ends. Germline V gives CDR1 SGHRS, CDR2 YFSETQ. The CDR3 runs 15 residues. Written as DNA, the CDR3 is TGCGCCAGCAGCTCTAGACAGCAAATGAACACTGAAGCTTTCTTT. Its protein is CASSSRQQMNTEAFF.

This clone was observed a single time. The sample carries other DNA sequences with the same CDR3. The chain couples TRBV11-2 to TRBJ1-3, with D hard to call. The CDR3 contains 13 residues. V shed 5 bases and J shed 3 bases, with 8 bases lying between them. Germline-derived CDR1 and CDR2 are SGHAT and FQNNGV. In DNA form, the CDR3 reads TGTGCCAGCAGCCCCGGAGGTGGAAACACCATATATTTT. This sequence encodes CASSPGGGNTIYF.

DNA of the CDR3: TGTGCCAGCAGCTTAGTTGCGGGGGGGCCTAACGGGGAGCTGTTTTTT. This gives the protein CASSLVAGGPNGELFF. The chain combines TRBV11-2 with TRBJ2-2; TRBD2 aligns across 9 bases. V was clipped by 1 base and J by 7 bases; unmatched bases: 7. The CDR3 is made up of 16 amino acids. Germline V gene sequence: CDR1 SGHAT, CDR2 FQNNGV.

CDR3 bases: TGTGCCAGCAGTGAACCTGGGGGGCCTGGGCAGCCCCAGCATTTT. Its protein product is CASSEPGGPGQPQHF. The rearrangement links TRBV6-1 to TRBJ1-5; the D gene is possibly TRBD1 (6 bases). Germline assignment: CDR1 MNHNS and CDR2 SASEGT. This CDR3 is built from 15 residues. V lost 2 bases to trimming and J lost 7 bases, with 15 bases between them.

The genes are TRBV28 and TRBJ1-6, with 8 positions matching TRBD1. Germline CDR1 is MDHEN and CDR2 is SYDVKM. V lost 6 bases and J lost 8; bases outside the gene matches: 9. The CDR3 is 15 residues long. CDR3 amino acids: CASSPTGEGYSPLHF. CDR3 nucleotide sequence: TGTGCCAGCAGCCCGACAGGGGAAGGGTATTCACCCCTCCACTTT. The variable domain in full, completed from reference TRBV28 and TRBJ1-6, reads DVKVTQSSRYLVKRTGEKVFLECVQDMDHENMFWYRQDPGLGLRLIYFSYDVKMKEKGDIPEGYSVSREKKERFSLILESASTNQTSMYLCASSPTGEGYSPLHFGNGTRLTVT.

This clone was observed a single time. The rearrangement links TRBV5-1 to TRBJ2-3, with D hard to call. Deletions cut 0 bases from V and 6 bases from J, with 11 bases between. The CDR3 is 14 residues long. The germline CDR1 and CDR2 sequences are SGHRS and YFSETQ. CDR3 loop: CASSLDRFGDTQYF. CDR3 bases: TGCGCCAGCAGCTTGGACCGGTTCGGTGATACGCAGTATTTT.

The gene calls are TRBV2 and TRBJ2-2; D may be TRBD1 (6 bases). Germline CDR1 and CDR2: SNHLY and FYNNEI. The CDR3 has 13 residues. V dropped 4 bases and J dropped 11 bases, with 14 bases sitting between them. CDR3 nucleotide sequence: TGTGCCAGCAGTGGACAGGCGCTCGGTGAGCTGTTTTTT. Its translation is CASSGQALGELFF.

The J gene is TRBJ1-4, the V gene TRBV28; 8 nucleotides agree with TRBD1. Germline values: CDR1 MDHEN, CDR2 SYDVKM. V was clipped by 4 bases and J by 8 bases; unmatched bases: 9. There are 15 residues in the CDR3. The CDR3 is CASSSQGEVKEKLFF. CDR3 nucleotide sequence: TGTGCCAGCAGTTCACAGGGGGAGGTTAAGGAAAAACTGTTTTTT.

The chain employs TRBV6-1 and TRBJ1-6; TRBD1 might be the D (5 bases). The CDR3 consists of 14 residues. Trimming removed 4 bases at V and 6 bases at J, with 10 bases between. The germline gives CDR1 MNHNS, CDR2 SASEGT. CDR3 sequence (DNA): TGTGCCAGCAGTGGGCAGGGTTCTAATTCACCCCTCCACTTT. Its translation: CASSGQGSNSPLHF.

J is TRBJ1-1 and V is TRBV25-1, with 7 bases fitting TRBD1. From germline, CDR1 is MGHDK and CDR2 SYGVNS. Losses at the gene ends were 4 bases for V and 0 bases for J; bases not matched to a gene: 2. The CDR3 covers 14 residues. For the CDR3, the DNA is TGTGCCAGCAGTGCGGGACAGCTGAACACTGAAGCTTTCTTT. Translating it yields CASSAGQLNTEAFF.

This clone was seen once. The V gene is TRBV6-5, the J gene TRBJ2-7, with 9 bases aligning to TRBD2. Germline assignment: CDR1 MNHEY and CDR2 SVGAGI. V lost 0 bases to trimming and J lost 4 bases; unmatched junction nucleotides: 1. This CDR3 is 14 amino acids long. The CDR3 region has the DNA TGTGCCAGCAGTTACTCCCTAGCGGGGTACGAGCAGTACTTC. It yields the protein CASSYSLAGYEQYF.

This clone was recorded only once. The chain combines TRBV5-5 with TRBJ2-5; D remains unclear. With 4 bases removed from V and 1 base from J, the gap between germline ends came to 11 bases. The CDR3 is 14 residues long. Per germline, CDR1 SGHKS and CDR2 YYEKEE (reference sequence). The CDR3: CASSMDGFQETQYF. In DNA, the CDR3 is TGTGCCAGCAGCATGGACGGTTTCCAAGAGACCCAGTACTTC.

This chain uses TRBV5-8 with TRBJ1-6, with unresolved D. The CDR3 is 17 residues long. The V gene's germline CDR1 is SGHTS and CDR2 YDEGEE. The ends were cut back, 0 bases at V and 1 base at J, with 11 bases in the middle. CDR3 nucleotide sequence: TGTGCCAGCAGCTTGGGAGAAGCCTGGTCCTATAATTCACCCCTCCACTTT. Translation: CASSLGEAWSYNSPLHF.

The V call is TRBV2, the J call TRBJ1-3; possibly TRBD1 for D (6 bases). CDR3 length: 16 amino acids. With 6 bases removed from V and 1 base from J, the gap between germline ends came to 16 bases. The germline V gene encodes CDR1 SNHLY and CDR2 FYNNEI. CDR3 DNA: TGTGCCAGCAGCGGAAACAGGGTACTATCTGGAAACACCATATATTTT. It specifies CASSGNRVLSGNTIYF.

This clone was seen a single time. This sequence joins TRBV7-9 and TRBJ2-5; no reliable D call. Per the germline V gene, CDR1 is SEHNR and CDR2 is FQNEAQ (reference sequence). V shed 4 bases and J shed 4 bases, with 16 bases lying between them. The CDR3 has 15 amino acids. As DNA, the CDR3 is TGTGCCAGCAGCTACCTAGTAGGGTCTCGAGAGACCCAGTACTTC. Its translation: CASSYLVGSRETQYF.

This sequence joins TRBV7-7 and TRBJ1-1; 7 nucleotides agree with TRBD1. V lost 3 bases to trimming and J lost 0 bases; unmatched junction nucleotides: 13. CDR1 and CDR2 from the germline V gene are SSHAT and FNYEAQ (reference sequence). The CDR3 has 18 residues. CDR3 sequence: CASSFVRSSGGVNTEAFF. In nucleotides, the CDR3 is TGTGCCAGCAGCTTCGTCAGATCTTCAGGGGGAGTGAACACTGAAGCTTTCTTT.

This clone has only one observation. The V call is TRBV28, the J call TRBJ1-4, with 7 bases lining up with TRBD1. From germline, CDR1 is MDHEN and CDR2 SYDVKM. This CDR3 spans 15 amino acids. The trim removed 4 bases at V and 8 bases at J, leaving 10 bases unmatched. The CDR3 DNA is TGTGCCAGCAGTTATCCGACAGGGCGGGGGGAAAAACTGTTTTTT. Its protein is CASSYPTGRGEKLFF.

This chain joins TRBV5-1 and TRBJ1-1, with 10 positions matching TRBD1. Germline CDR1 is SGHRS and CDR2 is YFSETQ. This CDR3 is 15 amino acids long. The ends lost 3 bases at V and 5 bases at J; junction bases unmatched: 7. The CDR3 protein is CASSWGTGEDTEAFF. As DNA, the CDR3 is TGCGCCAGCAGCTGGGGGACAGGGGAGGATACTGAAGCTTTCTTT.

This chain connects TRBV14 to TRBJ1-1; D possibly corresponds to TRBD1 (6 bases). This CDR3 is 15 amino acids long. Germline lookup yields CDR1 SGHDN and CDR2 FVKESK. V was cut by 3 bases and J by 4 bases, with 15 bases left in between. The CDR3 region has the DNA TGTGCCAGCAGCCAGGGGGCCATGGGGAGCACTGAAGCTTTCTTT. This gives the protein CASSQGAMGSTEAFF.

The chain has TRBV5-6 and TRBJ2-3, with 9 bases matching TRBD2. The CDR3 is 16 amino acids. The junction had 8 bases not matched to a gene; V was cut back by 4 bases and J by 2 bases. The germline CDR1 and CDR2 sequences are SGHDT and YYEEEE. CDR3 in amino acids: CASSLVAGGLTDTQYF. Written as DNA, the CDR3 is TGTGCCAGCAGCCTTGTTGCGGGGGGGCTCACAGATACGCAGTATTTT.

The chain has TRBV12-3 or TRBV12-4 and TRBJ1-5; possibly TRBD1 for D (6 bases). This CDR3 is built from 13 residues. Between the trimmed V and J ends, which lost 11 bases and 0 bases, there was a span of 11 bases. CDR3: CAGDTDSNQPQHF. The CDR3 DNA reads as TGTGCCGGGGACACCGATAGCAATCAGCCCCAGCATTTT.

The V call is TRBV5-6, the J call TRBJ2-7; D perhaps matches TRBD1 (5 bases). Germline assignment: CDR1 SGHDT and CDR2 YYEEEE. The CDR3 totals 14 residues. The V gene lost 1 base and the J gene lost 4 bases, with 12 bases spanning the gap. CDR3 amino acids: CASSLLGVSYEQYF. The CDR3 nucleotides read TGTGCCAGCAGCTTGTTAGGGGTAAGTTACGAGCAGTACTTC.

The chain is built from TRBV7-2 and TRBJ1-1; the match to TRBD1 covers 8 bases. The CDR3 consists of 13 residues. J gave up 11 bases and V 4 bases, and 9 bases lay outside the gene matches. CDR1 is SGHTA and CDR2 is FQGNSA in the germline V gene. CDR3: CASSSFRQGSAFF. Here the CDR3 DNA reads TGTGCCAGCAGCTCCTTTAGACAGGGGAGCGCTTTCTTT.

The V call is TRBV29-1, the J call TRBJ2-3; 7 positions agree with TRBD2. The trim removed 5 bases at V and 3 bases at J, leaving 2 bases unmatched. There are 12 residues in the CDR3. Looked up from germline, CDR1 is SQVTM and CDR2 is ANQGSEA. The CDR3 protein is CSVQRGTDTQYF. The CDR3 bases are TGCAGCGTTCAGCGGGGTACAGATACGCAGTATTTT.